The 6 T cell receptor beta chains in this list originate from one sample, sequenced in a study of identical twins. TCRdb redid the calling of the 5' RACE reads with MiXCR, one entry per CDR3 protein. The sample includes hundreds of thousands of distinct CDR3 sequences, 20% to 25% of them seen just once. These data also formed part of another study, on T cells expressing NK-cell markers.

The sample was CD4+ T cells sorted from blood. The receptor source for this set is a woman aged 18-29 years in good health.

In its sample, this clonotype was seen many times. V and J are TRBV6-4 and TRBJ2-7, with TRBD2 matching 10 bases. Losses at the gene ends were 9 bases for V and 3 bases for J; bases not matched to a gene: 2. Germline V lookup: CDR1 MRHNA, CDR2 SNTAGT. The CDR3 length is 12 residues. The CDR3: CASRTSGYEQYF. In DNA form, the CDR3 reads TGTGCCAGTCGGACTAGCGGCTACGAGCAGTACTTC.

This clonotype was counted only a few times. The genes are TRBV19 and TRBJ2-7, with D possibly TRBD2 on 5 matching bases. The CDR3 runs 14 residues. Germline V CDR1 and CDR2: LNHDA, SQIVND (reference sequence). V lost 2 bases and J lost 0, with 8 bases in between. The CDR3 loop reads CASSIQRSSYEQYF. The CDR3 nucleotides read TGTGCCAGTAGTATACAGCGGAGCTCCTACGAGCAGTACTTC.

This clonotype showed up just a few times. The CDR3 reads CASSQLAGGNEQFF. In DNA, the CDR3 is TGTGCCAGCAGCCAACTAGCGGGGGGGAATGAGCAGTTCTTC. The genes are TRBV3-1 and TRBJ2-1; 12 bases align to TRBD2. CDR1 is LGHDT, CDR2 YNNKEL, per germline (reference sequence). The CDR3 contains 14 residues. Trimming cost V 2 bases and J 7 bases; bases outside gene matches: 0.

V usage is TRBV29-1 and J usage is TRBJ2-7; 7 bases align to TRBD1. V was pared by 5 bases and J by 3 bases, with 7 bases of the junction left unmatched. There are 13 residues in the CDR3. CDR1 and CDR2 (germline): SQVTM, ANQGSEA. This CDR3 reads CSVIGGQSYEQYF. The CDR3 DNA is TGCAGCGTTATAGGGGGACAGAGCTACGAGCAGTACTTC.

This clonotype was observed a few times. In DNA, the CDR3 is TGTGCCAGCAGTGACAGGGCCGGGGCCAACGTCCTGACTTTC. It is translated as CASSDRAGANVLTF. This chain joins TRBV25-1 and TRBJ2-6; tentatively, D is TRBD1 (5 bases). V lost 3 bases, J lost 4 bases, and 7 bases lay in between. The CDR3 sequence is 14 residues long. Germline-derived CDR1 and CDR2 are MGHDK and SYGVNS.

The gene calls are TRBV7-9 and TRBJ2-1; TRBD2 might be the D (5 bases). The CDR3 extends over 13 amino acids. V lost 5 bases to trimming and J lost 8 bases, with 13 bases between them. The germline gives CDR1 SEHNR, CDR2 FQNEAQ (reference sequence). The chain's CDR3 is CASSVTRSYEQFF. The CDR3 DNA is TGTGCCAGCAGCGTAACTAGGTCATATGAGCAGTTCTTC.